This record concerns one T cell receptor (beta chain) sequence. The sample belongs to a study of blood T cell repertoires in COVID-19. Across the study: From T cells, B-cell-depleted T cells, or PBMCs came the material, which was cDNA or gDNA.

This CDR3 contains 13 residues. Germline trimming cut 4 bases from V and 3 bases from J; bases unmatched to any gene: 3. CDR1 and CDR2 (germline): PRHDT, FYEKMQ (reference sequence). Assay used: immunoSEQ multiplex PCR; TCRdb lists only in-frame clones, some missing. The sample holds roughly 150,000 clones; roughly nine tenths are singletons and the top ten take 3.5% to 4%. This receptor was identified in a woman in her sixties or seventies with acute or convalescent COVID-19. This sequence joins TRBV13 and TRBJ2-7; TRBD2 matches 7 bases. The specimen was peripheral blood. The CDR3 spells CASSSGLDYEQYF. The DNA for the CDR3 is TGTGCCAGCAGCTCAGGACTAGACTACGAGCAGTACTTC.